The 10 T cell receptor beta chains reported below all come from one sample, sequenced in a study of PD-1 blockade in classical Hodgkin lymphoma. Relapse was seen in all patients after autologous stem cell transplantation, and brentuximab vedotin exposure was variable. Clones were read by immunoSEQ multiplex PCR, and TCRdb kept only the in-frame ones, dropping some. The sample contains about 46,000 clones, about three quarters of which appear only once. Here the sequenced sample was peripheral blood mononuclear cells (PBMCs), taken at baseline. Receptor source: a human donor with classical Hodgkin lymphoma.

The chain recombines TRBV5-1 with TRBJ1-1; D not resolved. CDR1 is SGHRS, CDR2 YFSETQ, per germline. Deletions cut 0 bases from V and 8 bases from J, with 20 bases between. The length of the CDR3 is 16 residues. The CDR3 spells CASSLGLRAWKLEAFF. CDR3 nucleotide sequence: TGCGCCAGCAGCTTGGGGCTGCGGGCCTGGAAATTGGAAGCTTTCTTT.

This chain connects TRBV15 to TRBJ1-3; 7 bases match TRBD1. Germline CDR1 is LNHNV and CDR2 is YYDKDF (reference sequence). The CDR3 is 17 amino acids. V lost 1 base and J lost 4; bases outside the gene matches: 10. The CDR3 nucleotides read TGTGCCACCAGCAGAGTAGGGACAGCCGCTGAGGGAAACACCATATATTTT. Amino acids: CATSRVGTAAEGNTIYF.

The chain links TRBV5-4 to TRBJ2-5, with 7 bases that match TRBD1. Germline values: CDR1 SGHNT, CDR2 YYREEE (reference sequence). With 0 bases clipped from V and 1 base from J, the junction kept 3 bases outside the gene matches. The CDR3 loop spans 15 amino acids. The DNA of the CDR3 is TGTGCCAGCAGCTTGGGAGACAGGGCCCAAGAGACCCAGTACTTC. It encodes CASSLGDRAQETQYF.

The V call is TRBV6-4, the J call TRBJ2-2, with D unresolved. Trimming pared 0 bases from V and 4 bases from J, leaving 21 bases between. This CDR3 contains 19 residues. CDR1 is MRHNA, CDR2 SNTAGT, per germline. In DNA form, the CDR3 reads TGTGCCAGCAGTGACTCGAGATTTGTGGGCACCCCCGCCACCGGGGAGCTGTTTTTT. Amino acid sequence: CASSDSRFVGTPATGELFF.

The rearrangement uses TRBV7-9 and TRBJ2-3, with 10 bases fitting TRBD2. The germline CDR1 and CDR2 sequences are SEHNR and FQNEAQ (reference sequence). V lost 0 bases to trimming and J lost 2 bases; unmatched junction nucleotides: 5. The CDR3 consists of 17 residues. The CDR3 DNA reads TGTGCCAGCAGCTTAGCTACGACTAGCGGGTCCACAGATACGCAGTATTTT. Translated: CASSLATTSGSTDTQYF.

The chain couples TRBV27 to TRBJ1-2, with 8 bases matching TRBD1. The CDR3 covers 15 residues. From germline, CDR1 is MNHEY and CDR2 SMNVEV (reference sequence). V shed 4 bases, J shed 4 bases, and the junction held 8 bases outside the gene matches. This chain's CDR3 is CASSSRGTGGYGYTF. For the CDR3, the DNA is TGTGCCAGCAGTTCCCGAGGGACAGGAGGCTATGGCTACACCTTC.

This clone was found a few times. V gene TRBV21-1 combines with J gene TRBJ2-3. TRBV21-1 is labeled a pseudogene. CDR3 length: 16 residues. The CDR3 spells CASSKNSGRVRYAQYF. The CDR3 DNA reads TGTGCCAGCAGCAAAAATTCGGGACGGGTGAGGTATGCGCAGTATTTT.

The CDR3 loop reads CASSVIGGNTEAFF. CDR3 DNA sequence: TGTGCCAGCAGCGTTATAGGGGGGAACACTGAAGCTTTCTTT. This chain links TRBV9 with TRBJ1-1, with D tentatively TRBD1 (6 bases). This CDR3 has 14 residues. V was trimmed by 2 bases and J by 1 base, leaving 9 bases between them. CDR1 is SGDLS and CDR2 is YYNGEE in the germline V gene.

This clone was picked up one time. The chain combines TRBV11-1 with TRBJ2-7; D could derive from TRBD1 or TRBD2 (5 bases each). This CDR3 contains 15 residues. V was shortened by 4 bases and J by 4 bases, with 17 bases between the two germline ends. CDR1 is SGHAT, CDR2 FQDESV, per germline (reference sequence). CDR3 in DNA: TGTGCCAGCAGCTCCAGGTCGGGACGGACTTACGAGCAGTACTTC. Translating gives CASSSRSGRTYEQYF.

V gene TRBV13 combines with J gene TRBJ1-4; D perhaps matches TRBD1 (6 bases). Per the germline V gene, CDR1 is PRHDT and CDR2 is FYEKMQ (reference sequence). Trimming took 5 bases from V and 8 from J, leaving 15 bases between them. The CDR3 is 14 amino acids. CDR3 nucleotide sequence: TGTGCCAGCAGCCGCACGGGGGCTGGGGAAAAACTGTTTTTT. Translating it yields CASSRTGAGEKLFF.